The clone carrying this T cell receptor (beta chain) was observed a handful of times. Its antigen is currently unknown. CD4+ T cells that had been cultured provided DNA sequenced with the Oncomine TCR Beta short-read assay. TCRdb reprocessed the PCR reads via MiXCR and lists one record per CDR3 protein. The sample contains 20,000 to 25,000 distinct CDR3 sequences, approximately 48% of which appear only once. Sample treatment: approximately 10-day PBMC culture with coronavirus spike peptide pools or control peptides (ViraFEST assay). This CDR3 is built from 13 residues. The data originate from a study of vaccination and CD4 T cells after COVID-19.

The sequences come from CD4+ T cells from blood, cultured in vitro, collected before SARS-CoV-2 vaccination. This chain joins TRBV21-1 and TRBJ1-2; TRBD1, the D gene given by the table, was not confirmed from the DNA. TRBV21-1 is tagged as a pseudogene. The receptor was isolated from a human donor who received a COVID-19 vaccine. CDR3 coding DNA: TGTGCCGGCCGGGACAGGAGCAACTATGGCTACACCTTC. Protein product: CAGRDRSNYGYTF.